This passage covers 8 T cell receptor beta chains from one sample sequenced in a study of regulatory T cells in long-lasting Graves disease. Arm-PCR of CDR3 regions and iRepertoire HTBI primers were used to build TCR beta libraries. TCRdb ran MiXCR on the multiplex PCR reads and lists one entry per CDR3 protein. In the table there are roughly 500,000 distinct CDR3 sequences, 12% to 15% of which are singletons. Indicated time point: newly diagnosed GD, antithyroid drugs for less than 3 months. After RNA was extracted from PBMCs, the TCR library was made from it. The same data also went into a second study, on T cells in Graves' hyperthyroidism and ophthalmopathy.

The sequenced sample was peripheral blood mononuclear cells (PBMCs), obtained at new diagnosis, from a patient treated with antithyroid drugs. These receptors originate from a woman aged 50 to 60 with Graves disease.

The rearrangement links TRBV30 to TRBJ2-7; D may be TRBD2 (7 bases). The CDR3 length is 15 residues. The germline V and J ends were trimmed by 3 bases and 7 bases, with 22 bases remaining between them. Germline V gives CDR1 GTSNPN, CDR2 SVGIG (reference sequence). CDR3 sequence: CAWSAPRGATGEQYF. In DNA form, the CDR3 reads TGTGCCTGGAGCGCACCCCGGGGGGCCACTGGAGAGCAGTACTTC.

This clonotype was counted ten times or more. The chain combines TRBV20-1 with TRBJ2-5; 9 nucleotides align to TRBD1. This CDR3 comprises 14 residues. The germline CDR1 and CDR2 sequences are DFQATT and SNEGSKA (reference sequence). Germline trimming cut 3 bases from V and 2 bases from J; bases unmatched to any gene: 4. The CDR3 protein is CSARGQGQQETQYF. CDR3 DNA: TGCAGTGCTAGGGGACAGGGTCAACAAGAGACCCAGTACTTC.

This clonotype has at least ten counts. The chain uses TRBV27 and TRBJ1-2; no firm D call. The germline V gene encodes CDR1 MNHEY and CDR2 SMNVEV (reference sequence). V lost 2 bases to trimming and J lost 6 bases, with 19 bases between them. The CDR3 runs 16 residues. CDR3 in DNA: TGTGCCAGCAGTTTAGGGCCGGCCGGTGAGGGTGATGGCTACACCTTC. This encodes CASSLGPAGEGDGYTF.

This clonotype appeared a few times. V gene TRBV6-1 combines with J gene TRBJ2-7, with a possible D match to TRBD2 (6 bases). Trimming stripped 6 bases from V and 3 bases from J, with 12 bases between. The CDR3 spans 13 residues. Germline V CDR1 and CDR2: MNHNS, SASEGT. The CDR3 loop is CASSRDFNYEQYF. In DNA form, the CDR3 reads TGTGCCAGCAGCCGGGACTTCAACTACGAGCAGTACTTC.

This clonotype was counted many times. This chain connects TRBV6-1 to TRBJ1-6, with TRBD1 identical over 7 bases. J was trimmed by 7 bases and V by 5 bases; bases with no gene match: 11. This CDR3 contains 16 residues. Germline loops: CDR1 MNHNS, CDR2 SASEGT. CDR3 sequence: CASSHPPGQQNSPLHF. The DNA for the CDR3 is TGTGCCAGCAGTCACCCCCCGGGACAGCAGAATTCACCCCTCCACTTT.

This clonotype was detected only a few times. V usage is TRBV5-4 and J usage is TRBJ2-3, with TRBD2 identical over 10 bases. Trimming cost V 5 bases and J 4 bases; bases outside gene matches: 7. Germline CDR1 SGHNT, CDR2 YYREEE (reference sequence). The CDR3 sequence is 15 residues long. The CDR3 spells CASRPSGSPPDTQYF. The CDR3 coding sequence is TGTGCCAGCAGACCTAGCGGGAGTCCCCCAGATACGCAGTATTTT.

For the CDR3, the DNA is TGTGCCATCAGTGACCACCAACTAGCGGGGGTCTCCTACAATGAGCAGTTCTTC. Its protein product is CAISDHQLAGVSYNEQFF. V gene TRBV10-3 combines with J gene TRBJ2-1, with 11 bases aligning to TRBD2. This CDR3 has 18 residues. With 3 bases clipped from V and 0 bases from J, the junction kept 7 bases outside the gene matches. Germline values: CDR1 ENHRY, CDR2 SYGVKD.

This clonotype appeared a few times. The chain couples TRBV7-2 to TRBJ2-2; TRBD1 agrees at 9 bases. This CDR3 is built from 16 residues. Germline lookup yields CDR1 SGHTA and CDR2 FQGNSA. With 6 bases clipped from V and 3 bases from J, the junction kept 8 bases outside the gene matches. The CDR3 sequence: CASRSPGQGHTGELFF. The CDR3 DNA follows: TGTGCCAGCAGGTCTCCGGGACAGGGTCACACCGGGGAGCTGTTTTTT.